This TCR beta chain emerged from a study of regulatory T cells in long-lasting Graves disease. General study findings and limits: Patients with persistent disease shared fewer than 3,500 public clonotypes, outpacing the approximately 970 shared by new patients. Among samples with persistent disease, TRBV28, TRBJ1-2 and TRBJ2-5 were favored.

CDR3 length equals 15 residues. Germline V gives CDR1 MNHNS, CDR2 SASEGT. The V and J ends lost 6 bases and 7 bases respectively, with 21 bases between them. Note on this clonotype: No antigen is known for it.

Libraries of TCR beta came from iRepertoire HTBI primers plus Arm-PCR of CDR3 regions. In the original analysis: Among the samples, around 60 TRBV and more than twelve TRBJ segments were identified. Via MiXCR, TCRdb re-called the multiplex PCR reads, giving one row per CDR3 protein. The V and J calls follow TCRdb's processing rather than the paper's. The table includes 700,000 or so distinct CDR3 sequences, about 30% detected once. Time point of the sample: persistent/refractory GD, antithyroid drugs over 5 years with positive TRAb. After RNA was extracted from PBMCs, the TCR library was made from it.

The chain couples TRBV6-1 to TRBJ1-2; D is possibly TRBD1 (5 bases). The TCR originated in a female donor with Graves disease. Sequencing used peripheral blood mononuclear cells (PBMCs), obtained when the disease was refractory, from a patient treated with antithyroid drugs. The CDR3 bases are TGTGCCAGCAGACCTCCGGGACGGCAGGCGGGTGGCTACACCTTC. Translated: CASRPPGRQAGGYTF.